The 24 T cell receptor beta chains presented below share a single source sample, sequenced in a study of shared clonotypes between healthy human individuals. TCRdb's copy holds only in-frame clones and misses some; the assay was immunoSEQ multiplex PCR. The sample lists roughly 1,500,000 clones, 95% to 99% occurring once. Source material: naive CD4+ T cells sorted from blood. Stated subset: CD45RA+ positively selected. These receptors originate from a man between 25 and 39 years old in good health.

V gene TRBV27 combines with J gene TRBJ2-2; D unresolved. Germline CDR1 reads MNHEY; CDR2 reads SMNVEV (reference sequence). The CDR3 totals 13 residues. V was pared by 6 bases and J by 1 base, with 6 bases between. The DNA for the CDR3 is TGTGCCAGCAGGCGACTGAACACCGGGGAGCTGTTTTTT. This gives the protein CASRRLNTGELFF.

V usage is TRBV9 and J usage is TRBJ1-1; TRBD1 is a possible D gene (5 bases). Germline CDR1 SGDLS, CDR2 YYNGEE. CDR3 length: 14 residues. Trimming removed 4 bases from V and 4 bases from J, with 14 bases in between. CDR3 coding DNA: TGTGCCAGCAGCACCCGGGGGGAAGGCACTGAAGCTTTCTTT. Translated, it gives CASSTRGEGTEAFF.

The chain uses TRBV4-1 and TRBJ1-5; TRBD1 might be the D (5 bases). The CDR3 totals 20 residues. Trimming cost V 0 bases and J 0 bases, with 21 bases left between them. Germline-derived CDR1 and CDR2 are MGHRA and YSYEKL. CDR3 loop: CASSQEGMLRVDFSNQPQHF. The CDR3 DNA reads as TGCGCCAGCAGCCAAGAAGGAATGCTCAGGGTAGACTTTAGCAATCAGCCCCAGCATTTT.

V usage is TRBV27 and J usage is TRBJ2-5; D gene unclear. Germline V gene data show CDR1 as MNHEY and CDR2 as SMNVEV (reference sequence). V gave up 4 bases and J gave up 1 base, with 7 bases separating them. The CDR3 is 13 residues long. The CDR3 DNA follows: TGTGCCAGCAGTTCTAGATTCCAAGAGACCCAGTACTTC. Translation gives CASSSRFQETQYF.

The genes are TRBV2 and TRBJ2-7; D gene unclear. The CDR3 length is 11 residues. Germline loops: CDR1 SNHLY, CDR2 FYNNEI. Between the trimmed V and J ends, which lost 8 bases and 6 bases, there was a span of 11 bases. The CDR3 reads CASEVGIEQYF. In DNA, the CDR3 is TGTGCCAGCGAAGTTGGGATCGAGCAGTACTTC.

The chain is built from TRBV7-2 and TRBJ1-5; no firm D call. Trimming took 1 base from V and 5 from J, leaving 6 bases between them. The CDR3 totals 13 residues. From germline, CDR1 is SGHTA and CDR2 FQGNSA. CDR3 sequence (DNA): TGTGCCAGCAGCTTAGTGGTCTATCAGCCCCAGCATTTT. It yields the protein CASSLVVYQPQHF.

The genes are TRBV27 and TRBJ2-1; D might be TRBD1 (5 bases). This CDR3 spans 12 amino acids. In germline, CDR1 is MNHEY, CDR2 SMNVEV (reference sequence). Trimming left V 7 bases short and J 8 bases short, with 12 bases between. The CDR3 region is CASTSRGHEQFF. CDR3 nucleotides: TGTGCCAGCACTTCAAGGGGTCATGAGCAGTTCTTC.

The V gene is TRBV27, the J gene TRBJ1-3; D is undetermined. V lost 7 bases to trimming and J lost 0 bases, with 7 bases between them. CDR1 is MNHEY, CDR2 SMNVEV, per germline (reference sequence). The CDR3 is 13 amino acids. The CDR3 protein is CASKSLSGNTIYF. Here the CDR3 DNA reads TGTGCCAGCAAGTCCCTCTCTGGAAACACCATATATTTT.

This sequence joins TRBV10-1 and TRBJ1-4; D call uncertain. Germline V gives CDR1 WNHNN, CDR2 SYGVQD (reference sequence). Trimming took 0 bases from V and 8 from J, leaving 10 bases between them. This CDR3 has 14 residues. The CDR3 nucleotides are TGCGCCAGCAGTGAGTCAGGAAGGACGGAAAAACTGTTTTTT. This gives the protein CASSESGRTEKLFF.

CDR3 nucleotide sequence: TGTGCCAGCAGCTTAGCGAAAGGGGGTCGGCTACTCAATGAGCAGTTCTTC. Protein product: CASSLAKGGRLLNEQFF. The chain is built from TRBV7-2 and TRBJ2-1, with D maybe TRBD1 (6 bases). CDR3 length: 17 amino acids. Deletions cut 0 bases from V and 6 bases from J, with 18 bases between. Germline values: CDR1 SGHTA, CDR2 FQGNSA. The entire variable domain, with the rest obtained from reference TRBV7-2 and TRBJ2-1, is as follows: GAGVSQSPSNKVTEKGKDVELRCDPISGHTALYWYRQSLGQGLEFLIYFQGNSAPDKSGLPSDRFSAERTGGSVSTLTIQRTQQEDSAVYLCASSLAKGGRLLNEQFFGPGTRLTVL.

The V call is TRBV5-1, the J call TRBJ2-3, with D maybe TRBD1 (5 bases). The CDR3 contains 17 residues. Trimming shortened V by 5 bases and J by 2 bases, and 21 bases separated the two germline ends. The germline V gene has CDR1 SGHRS and CDR2 YFSETQ. The CDR3 is CASSQTIRGRNTDTQYF. CDR3 in DNA: TGCGCCAGCAGTCAAACTATTAGGGGCCGTAACACAGATACGCAGTATTTT.

The rearrangement joins TRBV6-5 to TRBJ2-5; D gene uncertain. Germline V gene lookup returns CDR1 MNHEY and CDR2 SVGAGI. This CDR3 is 14 amino acids long. Trimming stripped 0 bases from V and 5 bases from J, with 10 bases between. The chain's CDR3 is CASSYSFPAETQYF. Here the CDR3 DNA reads TGTGCCAGCAGTTACTCATTCCCGGCGGAGACCCAGTACTTC.

The V gene is TRBV21-1, the J gene TRBJ2-7. TRBV21-1 is termed a pseudogene. CDR3 length: 12 amino acids. CDR3 DNA: TGTGCCAGCAGCAAAGGAAGTTACGAGCAGTACTTC. This codes for CASSKGSYEQYF.

CDR3 DNA: TGCAGCGTTGAAGAGTTGGATGAGTCGCAGTTCTTC. Amino acid sequence: CSVEELDESQFF. The V call is TRBV29-1, the J call TRBJ2-1; no clear D. Trimming took off 0 bases at V and 12 bases at J, with 12 bases between the two ends. Germline values: CDR1 SQVTM, CDR2 ANQGSEA. This CDR3 has 12 amino acids.

The chain recombines TRBV25-1 with TRBJ2-1; no reliable D call. Trimming took off 5 bases at V and 9 bases at J, with 17 bases between the two ends. This CDR3 is built from 14 residues. Germline loops: CDR1 MGHDK, CDR2 SYGVNS. The CDR3: CASSKDARVGEQFF. The CDR3 nucleotides read TGTGCCAGCAGTAAGGACGCCCGCGTGGGTGAGCAGTTCTTC.

This clone showed up just once. The chain carries TRBV11-2 and TRBJ2-1, with D unclear. The V end was cut by 5 bases, the J end by 0 bases, with 11 bases between. The germline CDR1 and CDR2 sequences are SGHAT and FQNNGV. The CDR3 totals 15 residues. This CDR3 reads CASSQLPSSYNEQFF. CDR3 in DNA: TGTGCCAGCAGCCAACTCCCCAGCTCCTACAATGAGCAGTTCTTC.

The rearrangement uses TRBV6-5 and TRBJ1-5; D is ambiguous. There are 15 residues in the CDR3. CDR1 is MNHEY and CDR2 is SVGAGI in the germline V gene. Trimming shortened V by 6 bases and J by 5 bases, and 17 bases separated the two germline ends. The CDR3 nucleotides are TGTGCCAGCAGGAGGACCGGAACTTCGGATCAGCCCCAGCATTTT. This translates into CASRRTGTSDQPQHF.

The chain recombines TRBV4-1 with TRBJ2-1; D remains ambiguous. This CDR3 has 15 residues. Germline V gives CDR1 MGHRA, CDR2 YSYEKL. V was trimmed by 0 bases and J by 4 bases, leaving 10 bases between them. The CDR3, as DNA: TGCGCCAGCAGCCAAGAAGGGCCTGGGTACAATGAGCAGTTCTTC. It yields the protein CASSQEGPGYNEQFF.

This clone was counted once. At the DNA level, this CDR3 is encoded by other sequences in the same sample as well. The chain carries TRBV28 and TRBJ2-3; D is unclear. CDR1 is MDHEN, CDR2 SYDVKM, per germline. V was clipped by 1 base and J by 6 bases, with 5 bases between them. The CDR3 totals 12 residues. The CDR3 region is CASSLSRDTQYF. DNA of the CDR3: TGTGCCAGCAGTTTATCCAGGGATACGCAGTATTTT.

The rearrangement uses TRBV11-2 and TRBJ2-7; unclear D gene. The CDR3 sequence is 13 residues long. V was trimmed by 3 bases and J by 2 bases, leaving 8 bases between them. Germline V CDR1 and CDR2: SGHAT, FQNNGV. This chain's CDR3 is CASSFIGAYEQYF. The DNA of the CDR3 is TGTGCCAGCAGCTTTATAGGTGCCTACGAGCAGTACTTC.

This clone was seen a single time. The chain combines TRBV19 with TRBJ2-1; no clear D. The germline V gene has CDR1 LNHDA and CDR2 SQIVND (reference sequence). The CDR3 covers 14 residues. Deletions cut 5 bases from V and 5 bases from J, with 13 bases between. The CDR3 reads CASSVQRTDNEQFF. As DNA, the CDR3 is TGTGCCAGTAGTGTTCAGCGCACGGACAATGAGCAGTTCTTC.

The genes are TRBV9 and TRBJ1-3; no clear D. The CDR3 consists of 15 residues. Germline-derived CDR1 and CDR2 are SGDLS and YYNGEE. V shed 1 base and J shed 2 bases, with 10 bases lying between them. The CDR3 reads CASSVYGVTGNTIYF. The CDR3 DNA reads TGTGCCAGCAGCGTATACGGGGTAACTGGAAACACCATATATTTT.

This sequence joins TRBV30 and TRBJ2-3; 7 positions agree with TRBD2. Trimming removed 8 bases from V and 1 base from J; junction bases left unmatched: 18. Per germline, CDR1 GTSNPN and CDR2 SVGIG (reference sequence). The CDR3 is made up of 17 amino acids. The CDR3, as DNA: TGTGCCGGCGTTTCCCCGATCGCGGGGGACGGCACAGATACGCAGTATTTT. Translated: CAGVSPIAGDGTDTQYF.

This clone appeared a single time. The chain recombines TRBV19 with TRBJ1-5; D uncertain. Trimming shortened V by 3 bases and J by 1 base, and 7 bases separated the two germline ends. Germline loops: CDR1 LNHDA, CDR2 SQIVND (reference sequence). The CDR3 is 14 residues long. CDR3 residues: CASSIRRSNQPQHF. The CDR3 DNA reads TGTGCCAGTAGTATTCGGAGAAGCAATCAGCCCCAGCATTTT. The variable domain in full, with the rest retrieved from reference TRBV19 and TRBJ1-5, is DGGITQSPKYLFRKEGQNVTLSCEQNLNHDAMYWYRQDPGQGLRLIYYSQIVNDFQKGDIAEGYSVSREKKESFPLTVTSAQKNPTAFYLCASSIRRSNQPQHFGDGTRLSIL.